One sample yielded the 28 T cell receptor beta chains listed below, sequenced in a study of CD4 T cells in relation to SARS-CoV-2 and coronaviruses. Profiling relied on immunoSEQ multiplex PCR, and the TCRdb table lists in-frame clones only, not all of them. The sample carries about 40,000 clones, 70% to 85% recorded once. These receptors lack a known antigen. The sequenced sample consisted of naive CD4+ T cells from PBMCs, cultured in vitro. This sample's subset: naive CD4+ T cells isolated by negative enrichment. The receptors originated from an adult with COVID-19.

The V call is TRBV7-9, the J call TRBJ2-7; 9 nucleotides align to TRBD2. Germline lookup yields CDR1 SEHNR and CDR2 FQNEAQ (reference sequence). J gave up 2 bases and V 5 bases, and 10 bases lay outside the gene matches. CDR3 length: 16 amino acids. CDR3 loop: CASSPGGAGGPYEQYF. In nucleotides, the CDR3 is TGTGCCAGCAGCCCAGGGGGGGCGGGAGGGCCCTACGAGCAGTACTTC.

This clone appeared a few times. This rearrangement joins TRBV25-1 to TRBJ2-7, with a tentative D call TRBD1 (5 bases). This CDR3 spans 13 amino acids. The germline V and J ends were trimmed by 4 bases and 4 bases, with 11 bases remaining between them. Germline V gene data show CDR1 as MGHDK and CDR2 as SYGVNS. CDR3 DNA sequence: TGTGCCAGCAGTGCCCCGACAGAATACGAGCAGTACTTC. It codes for CASSAPTEYEQYF.

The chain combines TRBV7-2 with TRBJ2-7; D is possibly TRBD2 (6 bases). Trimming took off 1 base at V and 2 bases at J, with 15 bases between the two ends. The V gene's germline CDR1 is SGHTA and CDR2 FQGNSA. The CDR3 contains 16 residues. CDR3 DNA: TGTGCCAGCAGCTTAGAGCCAGCGGGTATAACCTACGAGCAGTACTTC. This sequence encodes CASSLEPAGITYEQYF.

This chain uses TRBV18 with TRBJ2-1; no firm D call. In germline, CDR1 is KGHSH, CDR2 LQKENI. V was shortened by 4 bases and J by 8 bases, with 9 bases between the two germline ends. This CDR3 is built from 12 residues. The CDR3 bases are TGTGCCAGCTCACTACTGGTCGATGAGCAGTTCTTC. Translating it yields CASSLLVDEQFF.

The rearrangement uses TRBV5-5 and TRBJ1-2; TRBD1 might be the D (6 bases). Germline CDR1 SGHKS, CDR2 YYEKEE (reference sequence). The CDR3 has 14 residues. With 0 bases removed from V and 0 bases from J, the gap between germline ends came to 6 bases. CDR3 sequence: CASSLDRANYGYTF. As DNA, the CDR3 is TGTGCCAGCAGCTTGGACAGGGCTAACTATGGCTACACCTTC.

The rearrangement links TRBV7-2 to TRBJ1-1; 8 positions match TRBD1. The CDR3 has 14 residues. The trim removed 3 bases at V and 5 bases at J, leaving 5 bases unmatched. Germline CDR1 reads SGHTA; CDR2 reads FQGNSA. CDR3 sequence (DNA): TGTGCCAGCAGCTTCGTCGACAGGGGAACTGAAGCTTTCTTT. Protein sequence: CASSFVDRGTEAFF.

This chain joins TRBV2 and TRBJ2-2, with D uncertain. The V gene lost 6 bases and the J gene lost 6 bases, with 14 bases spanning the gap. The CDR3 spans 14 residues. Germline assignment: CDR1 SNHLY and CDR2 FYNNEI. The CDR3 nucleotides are TGTGCCAGCAGAGGGTGGGCGGAGTCCGGGGAGCTGTTTTTT. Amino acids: CASRGWAESGELFF.

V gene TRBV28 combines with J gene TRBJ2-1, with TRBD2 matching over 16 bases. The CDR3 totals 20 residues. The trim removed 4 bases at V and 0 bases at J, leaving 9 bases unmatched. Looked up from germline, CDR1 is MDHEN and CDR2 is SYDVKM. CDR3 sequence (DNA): TGTGCCAGCAGTTCGCCACCGGGACTAGCGGGAGGGAGCTCCTACAATGAGCAGTTCTTC. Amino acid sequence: CASSSPPGLAGGSSYNEQFF.

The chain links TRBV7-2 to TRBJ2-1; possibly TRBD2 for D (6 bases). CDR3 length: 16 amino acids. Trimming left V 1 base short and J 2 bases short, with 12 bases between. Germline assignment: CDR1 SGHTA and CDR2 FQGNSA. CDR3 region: CASSLVSPGAYNEQFF. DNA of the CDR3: TGTGCCAGCAGCTTAGTGTCCCCGGGGGCCTACAATGAGCAGTTCTTC.

CDR3 sequence reads: CSADSARGYTF. CDR3 nucleotide sequence: TGCAGCGCAGACAGTGCTCGAGGCTACACCTTC. The V and J genes are TRBV29-1 and TRBJ1-2; D is perhaps TRBD1 (5 bases). The CDR3 loop spans 11 amino acids. The germline CDR1 and CDR2 sequences are SQVTM and ANQGSEA. V was trimmed by 7 bases and J by 8 bases, leaving 14 bases between them.

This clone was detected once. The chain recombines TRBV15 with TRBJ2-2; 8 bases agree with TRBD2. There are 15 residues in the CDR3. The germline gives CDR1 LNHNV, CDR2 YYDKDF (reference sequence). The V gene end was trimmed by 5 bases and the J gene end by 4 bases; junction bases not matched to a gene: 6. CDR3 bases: TGTGCCACCAGCGGTAGCGGGATAGGCACCGGGGAGCTGTTTTTT. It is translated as CATSGSGIGTGELFF.

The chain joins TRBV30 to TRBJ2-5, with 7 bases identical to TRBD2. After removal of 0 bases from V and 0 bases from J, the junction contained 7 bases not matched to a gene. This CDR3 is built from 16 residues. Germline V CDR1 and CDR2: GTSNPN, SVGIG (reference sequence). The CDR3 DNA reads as TGTGCCTGGAGTGTAGCCAGGACTAGTTACCAAGAGACCCAGTACTTC. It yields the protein CAWSVARTSYQETQYF.

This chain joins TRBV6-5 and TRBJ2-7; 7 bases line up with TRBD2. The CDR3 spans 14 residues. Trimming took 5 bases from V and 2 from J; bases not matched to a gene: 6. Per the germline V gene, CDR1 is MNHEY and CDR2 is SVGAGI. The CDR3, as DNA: TGTGCCAGCAGTCCCGGGACTACAGCCTACGAGCAGTACTTC. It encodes CASSPGTTAYEQYF.

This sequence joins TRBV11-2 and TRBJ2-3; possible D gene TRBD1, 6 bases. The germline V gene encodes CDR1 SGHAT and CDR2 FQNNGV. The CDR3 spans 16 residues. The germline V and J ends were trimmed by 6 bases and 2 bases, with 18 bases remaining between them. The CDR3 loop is CASRQTRGTLTDTQYF. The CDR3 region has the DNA TGTGCCAGCAGGCAAACCAGGGGAACCCTCACAGATACGCAGTATTTT.

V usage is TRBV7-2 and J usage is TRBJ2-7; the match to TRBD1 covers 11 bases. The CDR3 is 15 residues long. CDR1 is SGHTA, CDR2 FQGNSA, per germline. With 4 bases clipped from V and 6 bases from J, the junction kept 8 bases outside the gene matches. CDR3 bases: TGTGCCAGCAGCTCCCGGGACAGGGGGATCTTCGAGCAGTACTTC. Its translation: CASSSRDRGIFEQYF. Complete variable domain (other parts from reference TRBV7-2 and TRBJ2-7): GAGVSQSPSNKVTEKGKDVELRCDPISGHTALYWYRQSLGQGLEFLIYFQGNSAPDKSGLPSDRFSAERTGGSVSTLTIQRTQQEDSAVYLCASSSRDRGIFEQYFGPGTRLTVT.

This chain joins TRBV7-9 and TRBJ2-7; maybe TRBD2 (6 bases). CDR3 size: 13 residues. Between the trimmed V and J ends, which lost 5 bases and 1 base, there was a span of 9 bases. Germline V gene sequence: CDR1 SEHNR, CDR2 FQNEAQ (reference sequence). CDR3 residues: CASSRGVSYEQYF. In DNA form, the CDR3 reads TGTGCCAGCAGCCGCGGGGTTTCCTACGAGCAGTACTTC. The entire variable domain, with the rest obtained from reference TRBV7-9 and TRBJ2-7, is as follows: DTGVSQNPRHKITKRGQNVTFRCDPISEHNRLYWYRQTLGQGPEFLTYFQNEAQLEKSRLLSDRFSAERPKGSFSTLEIQRTEQGDSAMYLCASSRGVSYEQYFGPGTRLTVT.

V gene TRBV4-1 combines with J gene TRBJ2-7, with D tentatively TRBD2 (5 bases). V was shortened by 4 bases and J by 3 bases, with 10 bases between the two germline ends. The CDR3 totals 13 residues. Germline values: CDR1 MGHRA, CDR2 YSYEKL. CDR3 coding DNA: TGCGCCAGCAGCCGGGGAGTTGGCTACGAGCAGTACTTC. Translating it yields CASSRGVGYEQYF.

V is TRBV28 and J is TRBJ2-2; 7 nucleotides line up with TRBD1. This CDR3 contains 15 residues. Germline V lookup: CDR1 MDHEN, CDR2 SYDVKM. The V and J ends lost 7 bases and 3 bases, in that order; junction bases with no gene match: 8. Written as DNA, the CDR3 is TGTGCCAGCACCTCGACAGGGATCCACACCGGGGAGCTGTTTTTT. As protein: CASTSTGIHTGELFF.

The CDR3 spells CASSQTGTGTNQPQHF. The CDR3 nucleotides read TGTGCCAGCAGCCAAACCGGGACAGGGACCAATCAGCCCCAGCATTTT. V is TRBV14 and J is TRBJ1-5; 9 nucleotides match TRBD1. J was trimmed by 3 bases and V by 2 bases; bases with no gene match: 5. CDR1 is SGHDN, CDR2 FVKESK, per germline. The CDR3 runs 16 residues.

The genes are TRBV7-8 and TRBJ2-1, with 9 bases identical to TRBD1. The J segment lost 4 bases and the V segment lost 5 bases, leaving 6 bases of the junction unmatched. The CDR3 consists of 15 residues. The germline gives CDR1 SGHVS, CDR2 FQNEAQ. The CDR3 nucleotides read TGTGCCAGCAGCACAACAGGGGGCCGATACAATGAGCAGTTCTTC. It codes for CASSTTGGRYNEQFF. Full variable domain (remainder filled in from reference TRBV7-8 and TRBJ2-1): GAGVSQSPRYKVAKRGQDVALRCDPISGHVSLFWYQQALGQGPEFLTYFQNEAQLDKSGLPSDRFFAERPEGSVSTLKIQRTQQEDSAVYLCASSTTGGRYNEQFFGPGTRLTVL.

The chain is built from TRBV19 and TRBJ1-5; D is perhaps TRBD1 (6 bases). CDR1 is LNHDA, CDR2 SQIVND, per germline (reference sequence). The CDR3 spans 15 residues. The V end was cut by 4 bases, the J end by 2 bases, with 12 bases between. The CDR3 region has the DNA TGTGCCAGTAGTAGGGGAGGGGGTGGCAATCAGCCCCAGCATTTT. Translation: CASSRGGGGNQPQHF.

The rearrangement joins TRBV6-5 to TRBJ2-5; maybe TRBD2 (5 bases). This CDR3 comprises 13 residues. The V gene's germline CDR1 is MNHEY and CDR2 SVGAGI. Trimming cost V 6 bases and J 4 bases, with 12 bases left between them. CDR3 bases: TGTGCCAGCAGGTGGACTTTTGGAGAGACCCAGTACTTC. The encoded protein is CASRWTFGETQYF.

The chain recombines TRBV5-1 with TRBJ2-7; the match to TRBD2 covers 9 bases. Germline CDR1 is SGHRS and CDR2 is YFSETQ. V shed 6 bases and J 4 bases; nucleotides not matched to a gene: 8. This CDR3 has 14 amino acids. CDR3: CASKIAGGLYEQYF. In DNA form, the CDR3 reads TGCGCCAGCAAGATTGCGGGAGGGCTTTACGAGCAGTACTTC.

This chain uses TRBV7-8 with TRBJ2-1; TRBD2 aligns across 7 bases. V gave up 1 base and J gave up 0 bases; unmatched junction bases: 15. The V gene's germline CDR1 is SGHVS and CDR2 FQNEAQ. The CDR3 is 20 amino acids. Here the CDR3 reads CASSLGLTSERLSSYNEQFF. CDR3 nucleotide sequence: TGTGCCAGCAGCTTAGGACTCACTAGCGAGCGCCTTAGCTCCTACAATGAGCAGTTCTTC.

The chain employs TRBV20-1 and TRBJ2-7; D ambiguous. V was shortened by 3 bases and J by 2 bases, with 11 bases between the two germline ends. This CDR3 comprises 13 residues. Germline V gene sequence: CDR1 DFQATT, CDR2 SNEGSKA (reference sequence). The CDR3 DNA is TGCAGTGCTAGTCGCAGGCTCGCCTACGAGCAGTACTTC. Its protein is CSASRRLAYEQYF.

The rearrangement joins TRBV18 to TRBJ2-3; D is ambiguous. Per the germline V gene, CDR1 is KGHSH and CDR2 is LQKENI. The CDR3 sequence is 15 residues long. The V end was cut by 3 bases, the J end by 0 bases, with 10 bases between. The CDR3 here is CASSPRRMSTDTQYF. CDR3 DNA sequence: TGTGCCAGCTCACCTCGCCGGATGAGCACAGATACGCAGTATTTT.

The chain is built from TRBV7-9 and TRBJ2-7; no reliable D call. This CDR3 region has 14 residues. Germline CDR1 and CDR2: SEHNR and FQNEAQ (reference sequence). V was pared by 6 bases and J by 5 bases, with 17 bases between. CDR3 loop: CASSHAVVFHEQYF. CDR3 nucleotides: TGTGCCAGCAGTCATGCGGTAGTATTCCACGAGCAGTACTTC.

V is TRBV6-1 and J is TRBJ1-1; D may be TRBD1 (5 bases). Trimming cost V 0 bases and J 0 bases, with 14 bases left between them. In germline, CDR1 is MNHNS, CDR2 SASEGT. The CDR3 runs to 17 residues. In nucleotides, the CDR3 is TGTGCCAGCAGTGAAGCGCTTCGGGGGACTTTGAACACTGAAGCTTTCTTT. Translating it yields CASSEALRGTLNTEAFF.